Listed below are T cell receptor beta chains from one sample, sequenced in a study of blood T cell repertoires in COVID-19. Assay used: immunoSEQ multiplex PCR; TCRdb lists only in-frame clones, some missing. The table records around 39,000 clones, 75% to 90% of them present only once. Sequencing was done on a sample of peripheral blood. Receptors were obtained from a man in his sixties with active COVID-19. Each CDR3 is given with its conserved first and last residue.

V	CDR3
TRBV29-1	CSVSEGTREQYF
TRBV7-6	CASSLATGGLNTEAFF
TRBV2	CASSARLSYEQYF
TRBV27	CASSPDSNGGKLFF
TRBV7-2	CASSLTAANPYNEQFF
TRBV24-1	CATSDPGTDYNEQFF
TRBV4-1	CASEGTGISGNTIYF
TRBV5-1	CASNRGAGGAETQYF
TRBV5-1	CASSLTGGYQPQHF
TRBV27	CASSLLGGQGPYEQYF
TRBV11-2	CASSLAGAAGGELFF
TRBV13	CASSLLDTSYEQYF
TRBV4-1	CASSSGQGDIGNTIYF
TRBV12-3/TRBV12-4	CASRGQGAYGYTF
TRBV4-1	CASSPRGEGTGELFF
TRBV6-5	CASSYGHFLEAFF
TRBV5-1	CASSLAAASYEQYF
TRBV18	CASSTGGANVLTF
TRBV12-3/TRBV12-4	CASSLIEGGELFF
TRBV7-3	CASSTGNTEAFF
TRBV11-2	CASSLGEGLGYTF
TRBV10-3	CAITRTSGSYEQYF
TRBV7-9	CASSLVSEQYF
TRBV4-2	CASSQDAGTGANVLTF
TRBV15	CATSRDPGLALNEQFF
TRBV27	CASTPHASGGTGELFF
TRBV19	CASMAQQGASGNTIYF
TRBV5-1	CASSLATGTVNTEAFF
TRBV7-2	CASSLDRGTAKNIQYF
TRBV2	CASMLETGLSEAFF